Reported below is one T cell receptor beta chain. Its antigen is still unknown. The donors were all healthy and Caucasian. V lost 6 bases and J 8 bases, leaving 13 bases between the germline ends. The CDR3 has 12 residues. Germline V CDR1 and CDR2: MDHEN, SYDVKM. This entry belongs to a study of identical twins. Whole-study findings and limits: Compared with models, monozygotic twins showed more out-of-frame TCR alpha sharing. Conclusions relied on cross-sectional statistical analysis, not following the same donors.

MiXCR, applied by TCRdb to the 5' RACE reads, yields one record per CDR3 protein. The repertoire holds 250,000 or so distinct CDR3 sequences, with roughly 7% as singletons. These data also featured in a second study, about yellow fever vaccine responses in identical twins.

This TCR came from a woman under 30 in good health. The gene calls are TRBV28 and TRBJ1-2; the D is unclear. Sequencing was performed on memory (CD45RO+) T cells sorted from blood. The DNA for the CDR3 is TGTGCCAGCAGCGTTAGGGCGCAGGGCTACACCTTC. Protein: CASSVRAQGYTF.